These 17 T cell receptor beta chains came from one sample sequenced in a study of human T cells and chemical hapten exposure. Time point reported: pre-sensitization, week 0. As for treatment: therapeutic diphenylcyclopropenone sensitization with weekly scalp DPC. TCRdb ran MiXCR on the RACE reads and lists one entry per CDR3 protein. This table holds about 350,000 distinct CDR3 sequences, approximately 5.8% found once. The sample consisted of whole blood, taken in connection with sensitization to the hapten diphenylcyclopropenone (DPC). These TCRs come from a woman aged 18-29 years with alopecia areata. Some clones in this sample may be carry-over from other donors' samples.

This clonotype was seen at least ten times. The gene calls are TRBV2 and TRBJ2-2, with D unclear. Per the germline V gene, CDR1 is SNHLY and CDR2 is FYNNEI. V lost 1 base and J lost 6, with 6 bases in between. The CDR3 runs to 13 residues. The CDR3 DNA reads TGTGCCAGCAGTGAAGAGAGAGCCGGGGAGCTGTTTTTT. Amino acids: CASSEERAGELFF.

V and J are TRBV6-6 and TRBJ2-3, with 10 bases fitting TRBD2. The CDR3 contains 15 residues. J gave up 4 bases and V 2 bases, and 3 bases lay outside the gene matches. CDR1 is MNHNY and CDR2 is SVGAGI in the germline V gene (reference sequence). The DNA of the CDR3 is TGTGCCAGCAGTTACCGAGCGGGGGGGGCAGATACGCAGTATTTT. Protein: CASSYRAGGADTQYF.

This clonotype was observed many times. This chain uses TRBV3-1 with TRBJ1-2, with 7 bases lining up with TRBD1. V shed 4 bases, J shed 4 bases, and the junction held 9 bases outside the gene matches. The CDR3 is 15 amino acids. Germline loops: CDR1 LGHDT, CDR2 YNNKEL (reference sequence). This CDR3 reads CASSPFLRDSYGYTF. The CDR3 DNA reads TGTGCCAGCAGCCCCTTCCTCCGGGACAGCTATGGCTACACCTTC.

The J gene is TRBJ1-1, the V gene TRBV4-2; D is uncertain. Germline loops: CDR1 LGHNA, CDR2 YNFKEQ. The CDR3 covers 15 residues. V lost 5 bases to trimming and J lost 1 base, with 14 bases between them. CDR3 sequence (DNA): TGTGCCAGCAGCATCGTATCGACCGAGAACACTGAAGCTTTCTTT. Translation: CASSIVSTENTEAFF.

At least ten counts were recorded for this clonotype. CDR3 in DNA: TGTGCCAGCAGCACACAGGGATCAGGGGCCAACGTCCTGACTTTC. Encoded protein: CASSTQGSGANVLTF. The chain couples TRBV13 to TRBJ2-6; weak D call: TRBD1 (6 bases). Germline V gives CDR1 PRHDT, CDR2 FYEKMQ (reference sequence). CDR3 size: 15 residues. Trimming removed 5 bases from V and 4 bases from J, with 12 bases in between.

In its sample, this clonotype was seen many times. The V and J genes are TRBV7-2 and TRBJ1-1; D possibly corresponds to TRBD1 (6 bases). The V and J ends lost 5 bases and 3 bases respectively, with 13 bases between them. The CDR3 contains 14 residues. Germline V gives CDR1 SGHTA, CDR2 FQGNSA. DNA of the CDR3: TGTGCCAGCAGCGTACGCCAGGGGTACACTGAAGCTTTCTTT. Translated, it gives CASSVRQGYTEAFF.

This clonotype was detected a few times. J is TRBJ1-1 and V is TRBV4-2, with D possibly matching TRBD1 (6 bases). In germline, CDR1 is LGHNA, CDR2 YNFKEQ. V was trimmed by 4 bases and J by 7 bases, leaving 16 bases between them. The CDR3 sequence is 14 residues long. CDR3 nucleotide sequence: TGTGCCAGCAGCCTACAGGGTGGGGACGTTGAAGCTTTCTTT. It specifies CASSLQGGDVEAFF.

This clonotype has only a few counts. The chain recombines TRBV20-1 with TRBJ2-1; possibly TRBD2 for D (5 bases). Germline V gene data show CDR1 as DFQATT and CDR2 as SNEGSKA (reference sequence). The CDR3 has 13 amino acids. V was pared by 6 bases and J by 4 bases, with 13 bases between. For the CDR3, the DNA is TGCAGTGCGCTAGCTATACAATACAATGAGCAGTTCTTC. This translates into CSALAIQYNEQFF.

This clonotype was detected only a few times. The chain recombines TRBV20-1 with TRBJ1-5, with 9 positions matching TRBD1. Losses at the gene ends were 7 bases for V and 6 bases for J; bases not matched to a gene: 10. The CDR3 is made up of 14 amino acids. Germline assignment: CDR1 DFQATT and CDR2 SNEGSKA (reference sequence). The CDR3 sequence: CSVTRDRASQPQHF. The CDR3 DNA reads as TGCAGTGTCACTAGGGACAGGGCGTCTCAGCCCCAGCATTTT.

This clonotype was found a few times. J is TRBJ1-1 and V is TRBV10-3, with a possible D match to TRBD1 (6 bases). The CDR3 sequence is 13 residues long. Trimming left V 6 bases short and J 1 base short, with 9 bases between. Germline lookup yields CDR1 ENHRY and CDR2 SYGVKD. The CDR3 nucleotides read TGTGCCATCAGGGGGGACAAGAACACTGAAGCTTTCTTT. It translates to CAIRGDKNTEAFF.

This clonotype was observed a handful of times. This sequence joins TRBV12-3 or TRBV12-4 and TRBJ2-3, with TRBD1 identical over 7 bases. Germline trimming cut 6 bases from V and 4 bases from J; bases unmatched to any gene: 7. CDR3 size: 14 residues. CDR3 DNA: TGTGCCAGCAGCCAGACAGGGCGGGCAGATACGCAGTATTTT. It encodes CASSQTGRADTQYF.

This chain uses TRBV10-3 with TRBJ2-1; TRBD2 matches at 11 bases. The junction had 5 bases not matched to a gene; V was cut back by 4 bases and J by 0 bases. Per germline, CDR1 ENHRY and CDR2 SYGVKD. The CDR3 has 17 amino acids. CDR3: CAISATSGASSYNEQFF. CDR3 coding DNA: TGTGCCATCAGTGCGACTAGCGGGGCGAGCTCCTACAATGAGCAGTTCTTC.

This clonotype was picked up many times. The CDR3 region is CSVGRVGGAEAFF. For the CDR3, the DNA is TGCAGCGTCGGCCGGGTGGGAGGCGCTGAAGCTTTCTTT. The chain carries TRBV29-1 and TRBJ1-1; no clear D gene. Trimming took off 6 bases at V and 6 bases at J, with 17 bases between the two ends. CDR1 is SQVTM and CDR2 is ANQGSEA in the germline V gene. The CDR3 extends over 13 amino acids.

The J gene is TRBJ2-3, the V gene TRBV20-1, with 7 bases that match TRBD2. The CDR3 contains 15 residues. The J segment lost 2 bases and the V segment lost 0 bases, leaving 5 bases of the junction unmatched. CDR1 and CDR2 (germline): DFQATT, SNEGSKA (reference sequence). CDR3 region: CSARDLLAPTDTQYF. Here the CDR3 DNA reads TGCAGTGCTAGAGATCTACTAGCGCCCACAGATACGCAGTATTTT.

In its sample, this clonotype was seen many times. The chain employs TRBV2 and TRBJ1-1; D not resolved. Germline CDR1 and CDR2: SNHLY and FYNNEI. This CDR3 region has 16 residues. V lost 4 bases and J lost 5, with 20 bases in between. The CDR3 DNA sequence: TGTGCCAGCAGTGGAGGGATTGTCTCCAAGGGAACTGAAGCTTTCTTT. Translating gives CASSGGIVSKGTEAFF.

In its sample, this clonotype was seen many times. Written as DNA, the CDR3 is TGTGCCAGCAGCGCAGGAGGCCTGGGGGTTGGTGAAGCTTTCTTT. Translating it yields CASSAGGLGVGEAFF. The chain is built from TRBV7-9 and TRBJ1-1; a possible D gene is TRBD1 (5 bases). CDR1 and CDR2 (germline): SEHNR, FQNEAQ (reference sequence). V was clipped by 5 bases and J by 7 bases, with 20 bases between them. This CDR3 has 15 residues.

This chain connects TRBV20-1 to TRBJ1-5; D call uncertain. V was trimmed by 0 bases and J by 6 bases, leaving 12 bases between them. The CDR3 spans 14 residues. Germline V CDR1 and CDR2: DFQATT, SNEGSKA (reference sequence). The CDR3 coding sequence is TGCAGTGCTAGAGATCTGGGTTTCATTCAGCCCCAGCATTTT. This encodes CSARDLGFIQPQHF.